The TCR beta chain described here comes from a study of blood T cell repertoires in COVID-19. Turning to the study itself: From the United States, Italy and Spain came samples of acute and convalescent COVID-19.

In the study's own analysis: The authors estimated nucleated cell counts from reference gene primer amplification. The protocol was immunoSEQ multiplex PCR, while the TCRdb copy is restricted to in-frame clones and leaves out a portion. That table furnishes V, J and clone size, whereas the DNA furnished D and trimming. The data show about 140,000 clones, with 60% to 85% seen just once and under 6% held by the top ten. Per germline, CDR1 LGHNA and CDR2 YSLEER. Trimming took 0 bases from V and 0 from J, leaving 14 bases between them. The CDR3 totals 17 residues. This rearrangement joins TRBV4-3 to TRBJ1-2; weak D call: TRBD1 (5 bases). The material sequenced was peripheral blood. This TCR was sampled from an elderly woman with active or convalescent COVID-19. CDR3 sequence: CASSQDAGPRANYGYTF. For the CDR3, the DNA is TGCGCCAGCAGCCAAGATGCGGGACCGCGTGCTAACTATGGCTACACCTTC.